This TCR beta chain was recorded in a study of control samples from healthy donors and cancer patients. V was shortened by 6 bases and J by 3 bases, with 15 bases between the two germline ends. The CDR3 is 14 residues long. Germline CDR1 reads LNHDA; CDR2 reads SQIVND (reference sequence). TCRdb's copy holds only in-frame clones and misses some; the assay was immunoSEQ multiplex PCR. The data contain 110,000 or so clones, around 92% of them singletons. The chain has TRBV19 and TRBJ2-7; D may be TRBD1 or TRBD2 (5 bases each). This receptor was identified in a man in his forties or fifties in good health. Sequencing was performed on blood. The CDR3 bases are TGTGCCAGTAGCCTCCGGGGCAGCTTCTACGAGCAGTACTTC. It is translated as CASSLRGSFYEQYF.